What follows is one T cell receptor beta chain and its context. The antigen this receptor binds is unknown. Base qualities are not provided; no much larger clone lies one nucleotide away. Enrolling through a virtual design, the prospective study's participants ranged in age from about 18 to 100 years and lived across roughly 23 United States geographic areas. To assign participants to cohorts, the prospective study relied on clinical history that participants themselves reported in a screening survey and a study questionnaire. Recovered participants in ImmuneRACE Cohort 3 were defined as having two consecutive negative NP/OP PCR tests, clearance from a healthcare professional, or resolution of symptoms. Mobile phlebotomists in the prospective study collected whole blood, serum and a nasopharyngeal or oropharyngeal swab from every participant. Over a roughly two-month period, participants in the prospective study had the option of providing additional blood draws and questionnaires. Before DNA extraction, blood samples from the prospective study were shipped at room temperature or frozen.

Including the terminal cysteine and phenylalanine, the CDR3 comprises 13 residues. Of the read, only the CDR3 DNA is kept; its 39 bases are in frame from base 1. V and J are truncated by 1 base and 1 base respectively, leaving an intervening sequence of 5 bases. In the germline V gene, CDR1 corresponds to SGHRS and CDR2 to YFSETQ. The data belong to a study of blood T cell repertoires in COVID-19 (dated by TCRdb to about 2020). Concerning the study at large: Collaborator samples came from the United States, Italy and Spain and covered acute and convalescent phases of COVID-19. The material from the prospective study consisted of cDNA or gDNA derived from T cells, B-cell-depleted T cells, or PBMCs. Subjects who had been exposed to COVID-19, were actively infected with it, or had recovered from it provided the deeply sampled blood TCRbeta repertoires that made up the dataset. The repertoires were made available in a free public database intended to serve as a resource for research on the immune response to SARS-CoV-2. The samples were drawn from two sources: the first 160 participants of the ongoing ImmuneRACE study, and over 1,000 subjects contributed by 6 global collaborators. A de-identified subject ID, COVID-19 status, age in years and sex were almost always included in the sample metadata. Where available, HLA class I and class II types were obtained from metadata supplied by the sample provider rather than from assay-based typing.

The research as a whole found: The amount of clinical and demographic metadata varied by source and participant and was provided uncurated.

The immunoSEQ Assay, a bias-controlled multiplex PCR, was used to amplify TCRbeta CDR3 regions from genomic DNA. The paper's processing steps were these. Nucleated cell counts per sample were estimated from amplification of reference gene primers within the assay. To quantify the absolute abundance of each unique TCRbeta CDR3 rearrangement, sequence reads were collapsed and filtered. Productive Simpson clonality was computed per sample as the square root of Simpson's diversity index over productive rearrangements. Not all clones reach the TCRdb copy of this immuneACCESS table, which keeps in-frame sequences only. Checked studies attribute under half of the gap to unresolved V genes and leave the rest unexplained. That table furnishes V, J and clone size, whereas the DNA furnished D and trimming. The sample contains hundreds of thousands of clones, roughly 82% of them found a single time. The ten largest clones add up to approximately 2.1% of the sample.

The source of this sequence is a woman aged 45-65 years who had recovered from COVID-19. The receptor chain draws on TRBV5-1 and TRBJ1-1, and possibly TRBD1, on 5 matching bases. The sequencing sample was made of PBMCs or T cells enriched from blood (not recorded which). The sequenced DNA: TGCGCCAGCAGCTTGCAGGGGAACACTGAAGCTTTCTTT. This gives the protein CASSLQGNTEAFF. This CDR3, with the reference TRBV5-1 and TRBJ1-1 proteins standing in past its ends, gives the full variable domain KAGVTQTPRYLIKTRGQQVTLSCSPISGHRSVSWYQQTPGQGLQFLFEYFSETQRNKGNFPGRFSGRQFSNSRSEMNVSTLELGDSALYLCASSLQGNTEAFFGQGTRLTVV.